Listed below are T cell receptor beta chains from one sample, sequenced in a study of human T cells and chemical hapten exposure. TCRdb called the RACE reads again in MiXCR, with one record for every CDR3 protein. The sample includes over 65,000 distinct CDR3 sequences, approximately 10% of them seen just once. The specimen comprised whole blood, sampled in connection with sensitization to the hapten diphenylcyclopropenone (DPC). The receptors come from a woman in her fifties or sixties with alopecia areata. Some clones in this sample may be carry-over from other donors' samples. Each CDR3 is given with its conserved first and last residue. A D gene is named only where the DNA matches it firmly. Part of the rows lack a size; the others show once, few, many or a class for expanded clones.

v_gene	abundance	j_gene	d_gene	CDR3aa	CDR3nt
TRBV6-2/TRBV6-3	-	TRBJ1-5	-	CASTDGGVTSNQPQHF	TGTGCCAGCACCGACGGGGGGGTTACGAGCAATCAGCCCCAGCATTTT
TRBV7-9	-	TRBJ1-1	-	CASVAPANTEAFF	TGTGCCAGCGTCGCGCCTGCCAACACTGAAGCTTTCTTT
TRBV19	few	TRBJ1-5	TRBD1	CASRVQGTNQPQHF	TGTGCCAGTAGGGTACAGGGGACTAATCAGCCCCAGCATTTT
TRBV7-9	many	TRBJ2-7	TRBD1	CASSGTRDRGLGEQYF	TGTGCCAGCAGCGGGACCCGGGACAGGGGGCTAGGCGAGCAGTACTTC
TRBV28	few	TRBJ2-7	-	CASTSPGGAASYEQYF	TGTGCCAGCACCTCCCCGGGCGGGGCCGCCTCCTACGAGCAGTACTTC
TRBV18	many	TRBJ1-5	TRBD1	CASSPIVGTGGASQPQHF	TGTGCCAGCTCACCCATCGTCGGGACAGGGGGCGCGTCTCAGCCCCAGCATTTT
TRBV5-5	few	TRBJ1-6	-	CASSFEGDSPLHF	TGTGCCAGCAGCTTTGAGGGTGATTCACCCCTCCACTTT
TRBV7-2	many	TRBJ2-7	-	CASTLAVNYEQYF	TGTGCCAGCACTCTCGCGGTTAACTACGAGCAGTACTTC
TRBV5-1	-	TRBJ1-1	-	CASSSQGLNTEAFF	TGCGCCAGCAGCTCTCAGGGGCTGAACACTGAAGCTTTCTTT
TRBV11-3	many	TRBJ2-7	-	CASSLDRRVFLYEQYF	TGTGCCAGCAGCTTAGATCGCCGTGTATTCCTCTACGAGCAGTACTTC
TRBV20-1	few	TRBJ2-2	-	CSAMDNLAGELFF	TGCAGTGCTATGGACAACTTGGCAGGGGAGCTGTTTTTT
TRBV24-1	-	TRBJ1-3	-	CATNPGLPSGNTIYF	TGTGCCACCAACCCGGGACTCCCCTCTGGAAACACCATATATTTT
TRBV6-6	many	TRBJ2-1	-	CASSYPSGQFF	TGTGCCAGCAGTTACCCCTCGGGGCAGTTCTTC
TRBV20-1	many	TRBJ2-1	TRBD2	CSAVPGGRSYNEQFF	TGCAGTGCTGTTCCGGGGGGACGCTCCTACAATGAGCAGTTCTTC